Listed below are T cell receptor beta chains from one sample, sequenced in a study of T cells after yellow fever vaccination. From the 5' RACE reads, TCRdb called clonotypes with MiXCR, one entry per CDR3 protein. The sample includes more than 80,000 distinct CDR3 sequences, 4.5% to 6% of them seen just once. The input for sequencing was CD8+ T cells sorted from PBMCs, taken 10 days after the yellow fever booster vaccination. These receptor sequences come from a man younger than 35 who received the YFV17D yellow fever vaccine. CDR3s include the opening cysteine and the closing phenylalanine or tryptophan. The D gene is left open where the match is weak. The size field is filled for only some rows; it gives once, few, many or a size class.

J	D	V	size	CDR3	DNA
TRBJ2-1	NA	TRBV9	few	CASSEMTGTSYNEQFF	TGTGCCAGCAGCGAAATGACAGGAACATCCTACAATGAGCAGTTCTTC
TRBJ2-5	TRBD2	TRBV7-6	few	CASSQLAGDQETQYF	TGTGCCAGCAGCCAACTAGCGGGGGACCAAGAGACCCAGTACTTC
TRBJ2-3	NA	TRBV5-1	many	CASSKRGRESTDTQYF	TGCGCCAGCAGCAAGCGTGGCCGCGAGAGCACAGATACGCAGTATTTT
TRBJ1-1	NA	TRBV28	few	CASSLSQGSTEAFF	TGTGCCAGCAGTTTATCTCAGGGCAGCACTGAAGCTTTCTTT
TRBJ2-6	TRBD1	TRBV18	few	CASSPRTGSSGANVLTF	TGTGCCAGCTCACCGCGGACAGGGAGCTCTGGGGCCAACGTCCTGACTTTC
TRBJ1-1	NA	TRBV11-2	few	CASSSHYKFREAFF	TGTGCCAGCAGCTCACACTACAAGTTCCGTGAAGCTTTCTTT
TRBJ2-1	NA	TRBV7-6	few	CASSLVFGTQYNEQFF	TGTGCCAGCAGCTTAGTGTTCGGGACACAGTACAATGAGCAGTTCTTC
TRBJ1-2	TRBD1	TRBV6-2/TRBV6-3	many	CASSYGGGDGYTF	TGTGCCAGCAGTTACGGAGGGGGCGATGGCTACACCTTC
TRBJ2-3	NA	TRBV7-3	many	CASSLYGLTDTQYF	TGTGCCAGCAGCTTATATGGCTTGACCGATACGCAGTATTTT
TRBJ1-1	NA	TRBV15	few	CATSRDGRNTEAFF	TGTGCCACCAGCAGAGATGGTAGGAACACTGAAGCTTTCTTT
TRBJ1-2	NA	TRBV12-3/TRBV12-4	many	CASSLGAAGYGYTF	TGTGCCAGCAGTCTCGGGGCCGCGGGGTATGGCTACACCTTC
TRBJ1-1	NA	TRBV4-3	few	CASSQDVRNTEAFF	TGCGCCAGCAGCCAAGATGTAAGGAACACTGAAGCTTTCTTT
TRBJ2-2	TRBD1	TRBV25-1	NA	CASRGDRGIGELFF	TGTGCCAGCAGGGGGGACAGGGGGATCGGGGAGCTGTTTTTT
TRBJ1-5	NA	TRBV4-3	once	CASSQDQGNQPQHF	TGCGCCAGCAGCCAAGATCAGGGGAATCAGCCCCAGCATTTT
TRBJ2-5	TRBD2	TRBV20-1	few	CSAEPGLAEKETQYF	TGCAGTGCTGAGCCGGGACTAGCGGAAAAAGAGACCCAGTACTTC
TRBJ1-6	TRBD1	TRBV5-6	few	CASSDGQGRSPLHF	TGTGCCAGCAGCGACGGACAGGGCCGATCACCCCTCCACTTT
TRBJ2-1	TRBD2	TRBV5-4	few	CASSLDAGGALDEQFF	TGTGCCAGCAGCTTGGACGCCGGGGGGGCCCTCGATGAGCAGTTCTTC
TRBJ1-5	NA	TRBV4-1	few	CASSTRQVTSNQPQHF	TGCGCCAGCAGCACACGACAGGTAACGAGCAATCAGCCCCAGCATTTT
TRBJ2-7	TRBD2	TRBV2	many	CASSLGLEVEQYF	TGTGCCAGCAGTCTGGGACTAGAGGTCGAGCAGTACTTC
TRBJ1-1	NA	TRBV5-1	NA	CASSLRTVNTEAFF	TGCGCCAGCAGCTTAAGGACTGTTAACACTGAAGCTTTCTTT
TRBJ1-2	TRBD1	TRBV29-1	NA	CSIGTGQRGYTF	TGCAGCATCGGGACAGGGCAGAGGGGCTACACCTTC
TRBJ2-2	NA	TRBV25-1	few	CASSGGAALSGELFF	TGTGCCAGCAGTGGGGGGGCAGCTCTTTCCGGGGAGCTGTTTTTT
TRBJ1-3	NA	TRBV20-1	few	CSAKARRVFGDTIYF	TGCAGTGCTAAGGCCCGGCGGGTCTTTGGGGACACCATATATTTT
TRBJ1-5	NA	TRBV6-2/TRBV6-3	many	CASSYGDPHQPQHF	TGTGCCAGCAGTTACGGAGACCCCCATCAGCCCCAGCATTTT
TRBJ2-3	NA	TRBV14	few	CASSKGVFTDTQYF	TGTGCCAGCAGCAAGGGGGTCTTCACAGATACGCAGTATTTT
TRBJ2-5	NA	TRBV15	few	CATSSYRVGETQYF	TGTGCCACCAGCAGTTACAGGGTAGGAGAGACCCAGTACTTC
TRBJ1-1	NA	TRBV20-1	few	CSAREVLEGLNTEAFF	TGCAGTGCTAGAGAGGTACTTGAGGGATTGAACACTGAAGCTTTCTTT
TRBJ2-2	NA	TRBV6-2/TRBV6-3	few	CASSYDSGVLFF	TGTGCCAGCAGTTACGATTCGGGCGTGCTGTTTTTT
TRBJ2-3	TRBD2	TRBV14	few	CASSQGVFSGGYTDTQYF	TGTGCCAGCAGCCAAGGAGTCTTCAGCGGGGGATACACAGATACGCAGTATTTT
TRBJ1-5	NA	TRBV12-3/TRBV12-4	NA	CASSLGVRQPQHF	TGTGCCAGCAGTTTAGGGGTGCGTCAGCCCCAGCATTTT
TRBJ1-6	TRBD1	TRBV4-1	few	CASSTTGDNSPLHF	TGCGCCAGCAGTACCACAGGGGATAATTCACCCCTCCACTTT
TRBJ2-7	NA	TRBV21-1	NA	CASLQDRGSWEQYF	TGTGCCAGTCTCCAGGACAGGGGAAGTTGGGAGCAGTACTTC
TRBJ1-4	NA	TRBV12-3/TRBV12-4	few	CASSLIGPTDNEKLFF	TGTGCCAGCAGCTTAATTGGCCCAACCGATAATGAAAAACTGTTTTTT
TRBJ2-1	TRBD1	TRBV20-1	few	CSARGDSRGEQFF	TGCAGTGCTAGAGGGGACAGCCGAGGGGAGCAGTTCTTC
TRBJ2-1	TRBD1	TRBV6-2/TRBV6-3	NA	CASSGTGGSEQFF	TGTGCCAGCAGCGGGACAGGAGGAAGTGAGCAGTTCTTC
TRBJ2-3	NA	TRBV2	few	CASRPAAPASTDTQYF	TGTGCCAGCAGACCCGCCGCACCAGCTAGCACAGATACGCAGTATTTT
TRBJ1-1	NA	TRBV5-4	NA	CASSLAAMNTEAFF	TGTGCCAGCAGCTTGGCCGCGATGAACACTGAAGCTTTCTTT
TRBJ2-5	TRBD1	TRBV7-8	NA	CASSGRDRGVKETQYF	TGTGCCAGCAGCGGACGGGACAGGGGAGTGAAAGAGACCCAGTACTTC
TRBJ2-1	TRBD2	TRBV4-3	NA	CASSQAVSGGEQFF	TGCGCCAGCAGCCAAGCCGTTAGCGGGGGAGAGCAGTTCTTC
TRBJ2-3	NA	TRBV7-9	few	CASSLGRQFTDTQYF	TGTGCCAGCAGCTTAGGGAGACAGTTCACAGATACGCAGTATTTT
TRBJ1-2	NA	TRBV5-5	few	CASSLKVSGGYTF	TGTGCCAGCAGCTTGAAGGTTTCGGGCGGCTACACCTTC
TRBJ1-5	NA	TRBV6-9	many	CASSARIQPQHF	TGTGCCAGCAGCGCCCGGATTCAGCCCCAGCATTTT
TRBJ2-5	NA	TRBV6-2/TRBV6-3	NA	CATLRPGRNQETQYF	TGTGCCACCTTACGCCCGGGACGCAACCAAGAGACCCAGTACTTC
TRBJ2-1	NA	TRBV7-7	many	CASSLDGVDEQFF	TGTGCCAGCAGCTTAGACGGGGTGGATGAGCAGTTCTTC
TRBJ1-2	NA	TRBV5-6	few	CASSPGTHYGYTF	TGTGCCAGCAGCCCTGGGACACATTATGGCTACACCTTC
TRBJ1-1	NA	TRBV19	NA	CASETAAFGAFF	TGTGCCAGCGAGACAGCAGCCTTCGGGGCTTTCTTT
TRBJ1-6	NA	TRBV4-3	many	CASSQDRVWSPLHF	TGCGCCAGCAGCCAAGACAGGGTTTGGTCACCCCTCCACTTT